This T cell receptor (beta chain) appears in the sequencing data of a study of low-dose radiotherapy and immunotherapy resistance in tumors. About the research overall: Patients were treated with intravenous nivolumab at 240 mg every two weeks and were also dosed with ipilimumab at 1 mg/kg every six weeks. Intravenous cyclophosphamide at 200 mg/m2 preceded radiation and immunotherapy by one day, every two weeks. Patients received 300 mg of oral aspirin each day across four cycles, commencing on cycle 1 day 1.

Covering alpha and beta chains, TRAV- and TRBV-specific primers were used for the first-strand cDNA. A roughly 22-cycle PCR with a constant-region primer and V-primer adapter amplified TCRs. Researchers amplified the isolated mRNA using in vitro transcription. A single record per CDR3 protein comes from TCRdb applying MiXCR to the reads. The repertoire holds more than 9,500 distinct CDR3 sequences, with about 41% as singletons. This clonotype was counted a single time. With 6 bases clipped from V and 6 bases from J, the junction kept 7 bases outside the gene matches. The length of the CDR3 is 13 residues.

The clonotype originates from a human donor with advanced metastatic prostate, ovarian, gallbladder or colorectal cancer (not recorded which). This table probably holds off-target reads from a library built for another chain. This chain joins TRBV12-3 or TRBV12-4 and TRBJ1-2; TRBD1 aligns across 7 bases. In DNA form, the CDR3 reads TGTGCCAGCAGCAAAGGGACAGAGAATGGCTACACCTTC. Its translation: CASSKGTENGYTF.